This T cell receptor beta chain was sequenced in a study of blood T cell repertoires in COVID-19. About the research overall: Samples came from the United States, Italy and Spain, spanning acute and convalescent COVID-19.

The count of this clone is one. Germline loops: CDR1 SGHTA, CDR2 FQGNSA. J was trimmed by 4 bases and V by 3 bases; bases with no gene match: 7. The CDR3 extends over 15 amino acids. Original methodology: Counts of nucleated cells, estimated from reference gene primer amplification, were obtained. Method: immunoSEQ multiplex PCR; TCRdb's copy keeps in-frame clones and lacks some. That table is the source of V, J and clone size, and D and trimming were worked out from the DNA. The sample lists about 90,000 clones, 81% occurring once. The receptor's source is a man older than 75 with active or convalescent COVID-19. The chain employs TRBV7-2 and TRBJ1-1, with 8 positions matching TRBD1. The source material was peripheral blood. The CDR3 here is CASSFRQGLVTEAFF. DNA for the CDR3: TGTGCCAGCAGCTTTCGACAGGGGTTAGTCACTGAAGCTTTCTTT. The variable domain in full, with the rest retrieved from reference TRBV7-2 and TRBJ1-1, is GAGVSQSPSNKVTEKGKDVELRCDPISGHTALYWYRQSLGQGLEFLIYFQGNSAPDKSGLPSDRFSAERTGGSVSTLTIQRTQQEDSAVYLCASSFRQGLVTEAFFGQGTRLTVV.